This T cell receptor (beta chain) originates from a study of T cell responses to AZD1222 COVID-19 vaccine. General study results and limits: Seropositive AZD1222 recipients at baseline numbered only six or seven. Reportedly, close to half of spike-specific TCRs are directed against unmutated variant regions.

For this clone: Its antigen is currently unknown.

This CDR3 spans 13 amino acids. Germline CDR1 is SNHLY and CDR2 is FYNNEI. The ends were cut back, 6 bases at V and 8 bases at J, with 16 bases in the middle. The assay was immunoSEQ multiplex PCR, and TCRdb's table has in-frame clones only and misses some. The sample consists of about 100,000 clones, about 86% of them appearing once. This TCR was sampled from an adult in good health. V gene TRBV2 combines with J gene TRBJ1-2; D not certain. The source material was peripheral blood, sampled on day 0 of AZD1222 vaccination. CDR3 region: CASSRDPGGGYTF. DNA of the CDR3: TGTGCCAGCAGCCGCGACCCGGGTGGCGGCTACACCTTC.